Described below is a single T cell receptor (beta chain) sequence and its context. This entry is derived from a study of shared T cell receptors in the human thymus. Germline trimming cut 5 bases from V and 5 bases from J; bases unmatched to any gene: 6. Germline V gene lookup returns CDR1 MNHNY and CDR2 SVGAGI (reference sequence). The CDR3 runs 15 residues. Sequencing was performed with immunoSEQ multiplex PCR; in TCRdb, only in-frame clones are kept and a portion is missing. This table has about 380,000 clones, approximately 95% appearing once. The sequenced sample was thymocytes. This TCR was sampled from a human donor. The chain carries TRBV6-6 and TRBJ2-5; 12 bases match TRBD2. This CDR3 reads CASSLAGGPGETQYF. As DNA, the CDR3 is TGTGCCAGCAGTCTAGCGGGAGGGCCGGGGGAGACCCAGTACTTC.